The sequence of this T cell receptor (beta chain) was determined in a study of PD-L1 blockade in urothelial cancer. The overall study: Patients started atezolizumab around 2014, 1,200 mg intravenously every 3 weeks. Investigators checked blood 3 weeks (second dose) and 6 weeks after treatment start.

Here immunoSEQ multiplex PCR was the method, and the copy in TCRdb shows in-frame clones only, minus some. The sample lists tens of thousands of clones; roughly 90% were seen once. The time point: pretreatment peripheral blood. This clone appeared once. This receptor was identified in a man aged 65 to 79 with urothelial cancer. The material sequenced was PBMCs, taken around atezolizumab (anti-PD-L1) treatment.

The CDR3, as DNA: TGTGCCAGCAGTTTATCATATGACAGTGGGAATGAGCAGTTCTTC. Translated, it gives CASSLSYDSGNEQFF. The rearrangement links TRBV27 to TRBJ2-1; weak D call: TRBD1 (5 bases). Per the germline V gene, CDR1 is MNHEY and CDR2 is SMNVEV (reference sequence). The CDR3 is 15 amino acids. V was cut by 0 bases and J by 7 bases, with 13 bases left in between.